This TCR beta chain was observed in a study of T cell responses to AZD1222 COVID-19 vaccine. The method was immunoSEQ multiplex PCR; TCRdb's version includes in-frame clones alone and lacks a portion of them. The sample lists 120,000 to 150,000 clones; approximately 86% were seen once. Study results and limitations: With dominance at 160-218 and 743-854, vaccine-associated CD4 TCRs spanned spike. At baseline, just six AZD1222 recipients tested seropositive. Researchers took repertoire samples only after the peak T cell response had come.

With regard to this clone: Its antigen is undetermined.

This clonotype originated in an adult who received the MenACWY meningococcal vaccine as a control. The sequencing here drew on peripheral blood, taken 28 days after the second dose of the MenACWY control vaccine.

The CDR3 protein is CASSQLDRGYNEKLFF. CDR3 bases: TGTGCCAGCAGCCAGTTAGACAGGGGATATAATGAAAAACTGTTTTTT. This chain links TRBV7-9 with TRBJ1-4; TRBD1 aligns across 8 bases. Germline V gene data show CDR1 as SEHNR and CDR2 as FQNEAQ (reference sequence). CDR3 length: 16 residues. Trimming removed 5 bases from V and 4 bases from J; junction bases left unmatched: 9.